The 4 T cell receptor beta chains reported below all come from one sample, sequenced in a study of shared clonotypes between healthy human individuals. In the naive CD8 group, cells lacked CD45RO and were positively selected for CCR7, so terminally differentiated effector memory CD45RA+ cells were left out. Data came from immunoSEQ multiplex PCR; TCRdb stores just in-frame clones and leaves some out. The sample has approximately 2,000,000 clones, roughly 95% seen once; the top ten hold about 1.7%. Material: naive CD8+ T cells from PBMCs. These receptors came from a man younger than 35 in good health. Some clones in this sample may be carry-over from other donors' samples.

V and J are TRBV4-3 and TRBJ1-1; weak D call: TRBD1 (5 bases). The CDR3 consists of 15 residues. CDR1 is LGHNA and CDR2 is YSLEER in the germline V gene. V lost 0 bases and J lost 5, with 13 bases in between. This CDR3 is CASSQEWGEGTEAFF. CDR3 sequence (DNA): TGCGCCAGCAGCCAAGAGTGGGGGGAAGGGACTGAAGCTTTCTTT.

The rearrangement joins TRBV6-1 to TRBJ1-3; D not resolved. Germline V gene data show CDR1 as MNHNS and CDR2 as SASEGT. The CDR3 totals 15 residues. Trimming cost V 5 bases and J 4 bases, with 15 bases left between them. The CDR3 DNA reads as TGTGCCAGCAGTACAAGGGCTGGGTCCGGAAACACCATATATTTT. It encodes CASSTRAGSGNTIYF.

The table lists this clone with a count of one. The chain links TRBV11-2 to TRBJ2-7; D is undetermined. The CDR3 consists of 14 residues. CDR1 SGHAT and CDR2 FQNNGV come from the germline V gene. Deletions cut 3 bases from V and 2 bases from J, with 11 bases between. The CDR3 DNA is TGTGCCAGCAGCTTGACCCCGGGCGCCTACGAGCAGTACTTC. Its translation: CASSLTPGAYEQYF.

The chain is built from TRBV29-1 and TRBJ2-1; TRBD2 agrees at 12 bases. Germline CDR1 reads SQVTM; CDR2 reads ANQGSEA. The CDR3 length is 14 residues. The V gene end was trimmed by 2 bases and the J gene end by 9 bases; junction bases not matched to a gene: 5. CDR3 region: CSVESLAGGGEQFF. In DNA, the CDR3 is TGCAGCGTTGAATCTCTAGCGGGAGGGGGTGAGCAGTTCTTC.